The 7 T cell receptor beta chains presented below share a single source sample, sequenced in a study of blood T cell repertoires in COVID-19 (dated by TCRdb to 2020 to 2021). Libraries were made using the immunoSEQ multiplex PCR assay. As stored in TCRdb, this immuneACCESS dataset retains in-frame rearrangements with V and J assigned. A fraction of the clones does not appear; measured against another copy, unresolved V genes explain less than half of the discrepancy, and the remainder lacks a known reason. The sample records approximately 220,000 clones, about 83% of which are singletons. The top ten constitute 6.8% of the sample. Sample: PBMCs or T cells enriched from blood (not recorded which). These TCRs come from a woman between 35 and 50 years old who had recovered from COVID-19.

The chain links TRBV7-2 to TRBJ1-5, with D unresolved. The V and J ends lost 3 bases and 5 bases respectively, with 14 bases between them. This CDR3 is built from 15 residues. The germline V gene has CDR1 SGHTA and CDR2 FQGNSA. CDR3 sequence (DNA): TGTGCCAGCAGCTTCGCCTTGGGAGGGCATCAGCCCCAGCATTTT. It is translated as CASSFALGGHQPQHF.

DNA for the CDR3: TGTGCCAGCAGTCAACGATCGAGACAGGGAAGAAACACCATATATTTT. Its translation is CASSQRSRQGRNTIYF. This chain joins TRBV6-2 or TRBV6-3 and TRBJ1-3; 7 positions agree with TRBD1. CDR3 length: 16 residues. V dropped 5 bases and J dropped 5; count of bases not matched to a gene: 12. The V gene's germline CDR1 is MNHEY and CDR2 SVGEGT.

CDR3 coding DNA: TGTGCCAGCAGCTTGGGACTAGCGGGAGGATTGGGAACCGGGGAGCTGTTTTTT. Protein sequence: CASSLGLAGGLGTGELFF. The chain combines TRBV11-2 with TRBJ2-2; 15 bases align to TRBD2. The CDR3 runs to 18 residues. V lost 3 bases and J lost 5; bases outside the gene matches: 7. Looked up from germline, CDR1 is SGHAT and CDR2 is FQNNGV.

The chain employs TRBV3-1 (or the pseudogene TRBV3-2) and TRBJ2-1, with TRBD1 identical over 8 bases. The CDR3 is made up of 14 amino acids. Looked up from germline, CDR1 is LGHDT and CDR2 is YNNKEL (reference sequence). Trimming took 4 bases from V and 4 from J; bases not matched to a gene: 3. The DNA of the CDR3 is TGTGCCAGCAGCCGGCAGGGGGCTTACAATGAGCAGTTCTTC. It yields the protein CASSRQGAYNEQFF.

The CDR3 region has the DNA TGTGCCAGCAGCCGGGAGGGCCCCTACAATGAGCAGTTCTTC. Amino acid sequence: CASSREGPYNEQFF. This chain links TRBV5-8 with TRBJ2-1, with 8 bases fitting TRBD2. Trimming took 4 bases from V and 2 from J; bases not matched to a gene: 2. The length of the CDR3 is 14 residues. The germline V gene encodes CDR1 SGHTS and CDR2 YDEGEE.

The CDR3 spells CASSLTWLASYNEQFF. The CDR3 DNA reads as TGTGCCAGCAGCTTGACCTGGCTAGCATCCTACAATGAGCAGTTCTTC. The V call is TRBV5-8, the J call TRBJ2-1; D may be TRBD2 (5 bases). The CDR3 is made up of 16 amino acids. Germline CDR1 and CDR2: SGHTS and YDEGEE. The V end lost 1 base, the J end lost 1 base, and 12 bases lay between the germline ends.

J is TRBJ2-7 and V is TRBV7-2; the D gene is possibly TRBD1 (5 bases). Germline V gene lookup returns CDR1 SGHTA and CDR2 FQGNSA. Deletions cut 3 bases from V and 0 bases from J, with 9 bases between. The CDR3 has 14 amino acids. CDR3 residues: CASSFQGYSYEQYF. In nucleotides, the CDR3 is TGTGCCAGCAGCTTCCAGGGTTACTCCTACGAGCAGTACTTC.